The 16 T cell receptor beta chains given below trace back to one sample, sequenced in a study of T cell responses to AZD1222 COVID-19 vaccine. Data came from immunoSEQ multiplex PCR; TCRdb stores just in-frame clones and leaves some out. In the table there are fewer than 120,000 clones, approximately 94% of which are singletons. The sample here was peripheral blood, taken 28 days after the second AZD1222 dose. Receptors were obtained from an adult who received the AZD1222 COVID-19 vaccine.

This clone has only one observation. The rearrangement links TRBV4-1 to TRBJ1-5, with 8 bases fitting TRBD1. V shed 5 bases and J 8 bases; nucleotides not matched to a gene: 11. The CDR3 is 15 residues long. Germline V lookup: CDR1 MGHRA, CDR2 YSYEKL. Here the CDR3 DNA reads TGCGCCAGCAGCAAATTGACAGGGGTTGGGGAGCCCCAGCATTTT. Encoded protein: CASSKLTGVGEPQHF.

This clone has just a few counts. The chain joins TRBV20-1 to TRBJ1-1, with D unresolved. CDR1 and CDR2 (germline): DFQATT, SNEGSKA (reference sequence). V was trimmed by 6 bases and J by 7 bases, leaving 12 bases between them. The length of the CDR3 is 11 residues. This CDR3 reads CSADDILEAFF. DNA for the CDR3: TGCAGTGCCGATGACATCCTTGAAGCTTTCTTT.

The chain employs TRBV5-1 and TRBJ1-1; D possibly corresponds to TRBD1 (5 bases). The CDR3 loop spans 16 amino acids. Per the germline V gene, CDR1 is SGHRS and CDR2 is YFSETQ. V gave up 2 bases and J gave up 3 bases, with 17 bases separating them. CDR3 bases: TGCGCCAGCAGCTTTGGCCCCGGGGCCCGGGACACTGAAGCTTTCTTT. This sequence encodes CASSFGPGARDTEAFF.

The CDR3 DNA sequence: TGTGCCAGCAGTTACCCGGGACAGGGGTGTGAGCAGTTCTTC. It codes for CASSYPGQGCEQFF. This chain connects TRBV6-7 to TRBJ2-1; 10 bases are a match to TRBD1. TRBV6-7 is an ORF for which the function is uncertain. This CDR3 comprises 14 residues. The junction had 4 bases not matched to a gene; V was cut back by 2 bases and J by 9 bases.

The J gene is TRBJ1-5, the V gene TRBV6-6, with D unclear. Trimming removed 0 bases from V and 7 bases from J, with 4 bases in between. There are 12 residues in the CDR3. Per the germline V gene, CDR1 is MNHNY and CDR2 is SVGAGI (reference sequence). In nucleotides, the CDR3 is TGTGCCAGCAGTTACTCGATCCAGCCCCAGCATTTT. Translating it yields CASSYSIQPQHF.

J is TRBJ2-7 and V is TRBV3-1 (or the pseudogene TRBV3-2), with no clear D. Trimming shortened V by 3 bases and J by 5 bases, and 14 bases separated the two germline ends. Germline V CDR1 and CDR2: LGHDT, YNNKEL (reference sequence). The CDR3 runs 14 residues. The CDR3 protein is CASSHSTAHHEQYF. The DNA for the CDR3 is TGTGCCAGCAGCCACAGCACCGCGCACCACGAGCAGTACTTC.

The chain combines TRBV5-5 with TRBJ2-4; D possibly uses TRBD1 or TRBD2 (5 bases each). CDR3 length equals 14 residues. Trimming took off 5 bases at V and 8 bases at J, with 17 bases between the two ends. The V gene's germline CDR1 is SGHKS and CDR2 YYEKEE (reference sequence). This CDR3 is CASRGLPDGDIQYF. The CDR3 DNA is TGTGCCAGCAGGGGGCTCCCCGACGGGGACATTCAGTACTTC.

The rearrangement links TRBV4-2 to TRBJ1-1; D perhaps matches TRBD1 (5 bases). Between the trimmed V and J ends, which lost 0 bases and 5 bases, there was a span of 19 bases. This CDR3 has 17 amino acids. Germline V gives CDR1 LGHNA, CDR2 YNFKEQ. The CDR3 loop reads CASSQDQVRQGWTEAFF. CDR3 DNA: TGTGCCAGCAGCCAAGATCAGGTTCGGCAGGGTTGGACTGAAGCTTTCTTT.

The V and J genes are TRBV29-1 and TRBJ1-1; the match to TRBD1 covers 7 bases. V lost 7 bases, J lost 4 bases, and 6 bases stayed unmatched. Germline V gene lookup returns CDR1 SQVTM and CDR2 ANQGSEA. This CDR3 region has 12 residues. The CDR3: CSADRVRTEAFF. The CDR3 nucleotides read TGCAGCGCAGACAGGGTTCGCACTGAAGCTTTCTTT.

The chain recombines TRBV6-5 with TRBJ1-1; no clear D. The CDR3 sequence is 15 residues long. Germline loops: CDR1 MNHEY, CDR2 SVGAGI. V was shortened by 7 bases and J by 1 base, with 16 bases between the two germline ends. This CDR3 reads CASTFTARSNTEAFF. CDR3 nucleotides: TGTGCCAGCACTTTTACGGCGAGGTCGAACACTGAAGCTTTCTTT.

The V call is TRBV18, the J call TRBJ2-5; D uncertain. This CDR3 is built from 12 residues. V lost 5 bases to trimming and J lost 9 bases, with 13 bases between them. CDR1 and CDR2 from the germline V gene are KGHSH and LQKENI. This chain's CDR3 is CASSLEDTAQYF. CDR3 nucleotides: TGTGCCAGCTCATTGGAAGACACAGCCCAGTACTTC.

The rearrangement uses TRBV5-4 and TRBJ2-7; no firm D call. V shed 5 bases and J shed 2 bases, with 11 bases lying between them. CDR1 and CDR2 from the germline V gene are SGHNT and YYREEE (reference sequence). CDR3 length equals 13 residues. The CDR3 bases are TGTGCCAGCAGTCAGGACGAAACCTACGAGCAGTACTTC. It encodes CASSQDETYEQYF.

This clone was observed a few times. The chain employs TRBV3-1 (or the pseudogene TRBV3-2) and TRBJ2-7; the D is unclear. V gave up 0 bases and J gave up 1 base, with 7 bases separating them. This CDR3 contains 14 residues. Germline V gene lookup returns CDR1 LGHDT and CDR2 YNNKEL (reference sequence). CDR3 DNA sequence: TGTGCCAGCAGCCAAGATGTAAGTTCCTACGAGCAGTACTTC. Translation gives CASSQDVSSYEQYF.

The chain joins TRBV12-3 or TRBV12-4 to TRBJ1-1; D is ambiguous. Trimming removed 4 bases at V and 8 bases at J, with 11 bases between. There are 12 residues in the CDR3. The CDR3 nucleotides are TGTGCCAGCAGTTGGATTGAAGGAGAAGCTTTCTTT. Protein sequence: CASSWIEGEAFF.

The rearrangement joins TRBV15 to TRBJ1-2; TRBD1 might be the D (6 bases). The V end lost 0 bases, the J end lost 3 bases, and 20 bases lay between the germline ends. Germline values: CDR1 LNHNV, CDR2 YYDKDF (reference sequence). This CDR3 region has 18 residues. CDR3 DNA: TGTGCCACCAGCAGAGATCAATCGGGGGGCTCGGGGTACTATGGCTACACCTTC. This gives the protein CATSRDQSGGSGYYGYTF.

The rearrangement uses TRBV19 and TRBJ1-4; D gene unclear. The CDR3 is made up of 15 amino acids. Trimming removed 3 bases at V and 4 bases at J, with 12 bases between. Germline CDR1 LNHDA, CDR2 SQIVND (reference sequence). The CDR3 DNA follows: TGTGCCAGTAGTATCCTCCAGCCGTATAATGAAAAACTGTTTTTT. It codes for CASSILQPYNEKLFF. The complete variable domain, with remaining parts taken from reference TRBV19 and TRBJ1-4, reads DGGITQSPKYLFRKEGQNVTLSCEQNLNHDAMYWYRQDPGQGLRLIYYSQIVNDFQKGDIAEGYSVSREKKESFPLTVTSAQKNPTAFYLCASSILQPYNEKLFFGSGTQLSVL.